The 7 T cell receptor beta chains below all came from one sample that was sequenced in a study of blood T cell repertoires in COVID-19. TCRdb's copy holds only in-frame clones and misses some; the assay was immunoSEQ multiplex PCR. This sample carries roughly 380,000 clones, 89% of them seen once, and the ten largest clones take roughly 1.6%. The sequencing input was peripheral blood. Receptor source: a woman aged 40 to 50 with COVID-19, enrolled during active disease.

The rearrangement joins TRBV14 to TRBJ1-2; 7 bases align to TRBD1. This CDR3 spans 14 amino acids. Trimming took 4 bases from V and 4 from J; bases not matched to a gene: 6. The germline CDR1 and CDR2 sequences are SGHDN and FVKESK. CDR3 nucleotide sequence: TGTGCCAGCAGCCCGCTCGGGACAGCCTATGGCTACACCTTC. Its protein product is CASSPLGTAYGYTF.

The chain couples TRBV5-4 to TRBJ1-2; 8 bases map to TRBD1. Looked up from germline, CDR1 is SGHNT and CDR2 is YYREEE (reference sequence). The CDR3 extends over 16 amino acids. The junction had 10 bases not matched to a gene; V was cut back by 1 base and J by 5 bases. The CDR3 DNA sequence: TGTGCCAGCAGCTTGAACCCGGGACAGGATGGTTATGGCTACACCTTC. Translating gives CASSLNPGQDGYGYTF.

This clone is a singleton in its sample. This chain uses TRBV19 with TRBJ1-6; D possibly corresponds to TRBD1 (6 bases). Germline values: CDR1 LNHDA, CDR2 SQIVND (reference sequence). This CDR3 is 13 amino acids long. V lost 9 bases and J lost 8, with 14 bases in between. The CDR3 region has the DNA TGTGCCAGCTCCGGGACACCCTATTCACCCCTCCACTTT. Amino acids: CASSGTPYSPLHF.

The gene calls are TRBV5-1 and TRBJ1-5; D unresolved. The V end lost 0 bases, the J end lost 5 bases, and 9 bases lay between the germline ends. Germline V CDR1 and CDR2: SGHRS, YFSETQ. The CDR3 has 14 residues. The CDR3 protein is CASSLDSLYQPQHF. CDR3 nucleotide sequence: TGCGCCAGCAGCTTGGACAGCCTCTATCAGCCCCAGCATTTT.

This chain links TRBV18 with TRBJ2-2; D is possibly TRBD1 (5 bases). The CDR3 consists of 19 residues. Germline-derived CDR1 and CDR2 are KGHSH and LQKENI. Trimming cost V 3 bases and J 3 bases, with 23 bases left between them. This CDR3 reads CASSPLVTSKGQDTGELFF. CDR3 in DNA: TGTGCCAGCTCACCCTTAGTCACCTCTAAGGGGCAGGACACCGGGGAGCTGTTTTTT.

The CDR3 coding sequence is TGTGCCAGCAGCCAAGATACCGAGGCTGCAGATACGCAGTATTTT. Amino acids: CASSQDTEAADTQYF. The rearrangement links TRBV4-2 to TRBJ2-3; D call uncertain. Germline V gene data show CDR1 as LGHNA and CDR2 as YNFKEQ. The CDR3 length is 15 residues. V lost 0 bases and J 4 bases, leaving 11 bases between the germline ends.

The chain has TRBV7-8 and TRBJ2-5; 9 nucleotides agree with TRBD1. The CDR3 consists of 16 residues. Germline V gives CDR1 SGHVS, CDR2 FQNEAQ. Unmatched junction bases numbered 4, after V lost 1 base and J lost 1 base. The CDR3 protein is CASSLVQGARQETQYF. For the CDR3, the DNA is TGTGCCAGCAGCTTAGTACAGGGGGCGCGCCAAGAGACCCAGTACTTC.